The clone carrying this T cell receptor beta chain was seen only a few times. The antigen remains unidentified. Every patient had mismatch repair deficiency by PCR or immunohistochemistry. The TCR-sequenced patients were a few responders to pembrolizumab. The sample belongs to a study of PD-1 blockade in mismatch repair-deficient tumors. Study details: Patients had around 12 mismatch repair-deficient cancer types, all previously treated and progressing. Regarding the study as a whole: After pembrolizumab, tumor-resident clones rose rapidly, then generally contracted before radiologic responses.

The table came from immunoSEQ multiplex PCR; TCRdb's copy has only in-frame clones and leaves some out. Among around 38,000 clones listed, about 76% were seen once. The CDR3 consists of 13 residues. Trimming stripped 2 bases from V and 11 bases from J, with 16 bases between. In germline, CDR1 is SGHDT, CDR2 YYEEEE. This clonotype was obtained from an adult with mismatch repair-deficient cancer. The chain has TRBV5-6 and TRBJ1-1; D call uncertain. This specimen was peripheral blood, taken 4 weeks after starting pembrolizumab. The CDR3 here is CASSLVPRARAFF. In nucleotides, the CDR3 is TGTGCCAGCAGCTTAGTCCCGCGGGCCCGGGCTTTCTTT. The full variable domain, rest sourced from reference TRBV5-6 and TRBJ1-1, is DAGVTQSPTHLIKTRGQQVTLRCSPKSGHDTVSWYQQALGQGPQFIFQYYEEEERQRGNFPDRFSGHQFPNYSSELNVNALLLGDSALYLCASSLVPRARAFFGQGTRLTVV.